These T cell receptor beta chains were read from a single sample in a study of blood T cells in healthy people across ages. MiXCR, run by TCRdb on the 5' RACE reads, gives a single entry per CDR3 protein. This sample has over a million distinct CDR3 sequences, with roughly 40% found just once. Sequenced: blood. The receptors here all came from a woman younger than 30 in good health. Both conserved end residues are part of each CDR3. The D gene is left open where the match is weak.

v_gene,len,j_gene,d_gene,CDR3aa
TRBV27,17,TRBJ2-3,TRBD1,CASSLKRQGREVDTQYF
TRBV6-1,20,TRBJ2-4,NA,CASSPLRTASSILAKNIQYF
TRBV12-3/TRBV12-4,15,NA,NA,CASSLTGTPGHEQYF
TRBV5-1,15,TRBJ2-7,TRBD2,CASSYGLDPNYEQYF
TRBV6-1,16,TRBJ2-5,TRBD1,CASSEEDRELEETQYF
TRBV6-2/TRBV6-3,13,TRBJ2-1,NA,CASSYPYRVEQFF
TRBV9,15,TRBJ1-1,TRBD1,CASSATGTADTEAFF
TRBV18,18,TRBJ2-6,TRBD1,CASSPPGQGAGGANVLTF
TRBV5-1,16,TRBJ2-5,TRBD2,CASSAGTSGSLETQYF
TRBV21-1,12,TRBJ2-2,NA,CASSINDRELFF
TRBV20-1,14,TRBJ2-4,NA,CSASIGGLSNIQYF
TRBV20-1,14,TRBJ2-3,NA,CSAAGPKLGDTQYF
TRBV5-1,14,TRBJ2-3,NA,CASSSTGNTDTQYF
TRBV20-1,15,TRBJ2-7,TRBD2,CSAISGLAPSYEQYF
TRBV20-1,16,TRBJ2-3,NA,CSARLMSGYSTDMQYF
TRBV5-6,15,TRBJ2-4,NA,CASSLWGPAKNIQYF
TRBV7-9,11,TRBJ1-1,NA,CASSQHLEAFF
TRBV10-3,15,TRBJ2-1,NA,CAIKTPTSSYNEQFF
TRBV18,20,TRBJ2-3,TRBD2,CASSPPVGTSGRSGTDTQYF
TRBV2,14,TRBJ2-7,NA,CASSGGEGTNEQYF
TRBV25-1,14,TRBJ2-7,NA,CARPAGDGHYEQYF
TRBV3-1,12,TRBJ2-5,NA,CASSQSSREQYF
TRBV7-9,15,TRBJ1-2,NA,CASSLVPAEYYGYTF
TRBV2,17,TRBJ2-1,NA,CASSVSGSGNDYNEQFF
TRBV30,12,TRBJ2-1,NA,CAWSVAGYEQFF
TRBV12-3/TRBV12-4,16,TRBJ2-7,TRBD1,CASSRPGTATPYEQYF
TRBV9,16,TRBJ1-1,TRBD1,CASSVTGGLTNTEAFF
TRBV5-1,11,TRBJ2-7,NA,CASSIQGVQYF
TRBV12-3/TRBV12-4,13,TRBJ2-7,NA,CASSLSEFYEQYF
TRBV29-1,14,TRBJ2-1,NA,CSVDGELSYNEQFF
TRBV12-3/TRBV12-4,16,TRBJ1-4,TRBD1,CASSFSGTQGSGKLFF
TRBV7-2,18,TRBJ2-3,TRBD2,CASSLDLAGAVRTDTQYF
TRBV14,14,TRBJ1-2,TRBD1,CASSPLGTVYGYTF
TRBV6-5,17,TRBJ2-5,NA,CASSYTQHLQGTGERYF
TRBV25-1,16,TRBJ1-2,TRBD1,CASSESGQGLNYGYTF
TRBV7-2,13,TRBJ1-5,NA,CASSPTSVQPQHF
TRBV27,19,TRBJ2-1,TRBD2,CASNTLGVIAGGPNNEQFF
TRBV5-1,12,TRBJ2-3,NA,CASSALEDTQYF
TRBV19,15,TRBJ2-1,TRBD2,CASSTRTSGNNEQFF
TRBV5-1,16,TRBJ2-6,NA,CASSTGAGNGANVLTF
TRBV5-1,18,TRBJ2-3,NA,CASSFNNLAVISTDTQYF
TRBV5-1,16,TRBJ1-2,NA,CASSLEGTGRGYGYTF
TRBV20-1,10,TRBJ1-1,NA,CSTGDTEAFF
TRBV5-4,15,TRBJ2-7,NA,CASSPPHGRSYEQYF
TRBV7-6,14,TRBJ2-5,NA,CASSRWGGQETQYF